The 25 T cell receptor beta chains reported below all come from one sample, sequenced in a study of cytomegalovirus exposure and HLA in healthy donors. A multiplex PCR was run with 60 Vbeta primers and 13 Jbeta primers. TCRdb keeps only in-frame clones here, not all; method: immunoSEQ multiplex PCR. Of roughly 140,000 clones in the sample, about four fifths were seen once. The sample taken for sequencing was PBMCs. The origin of the receptors is a middle-aged man in good health and CMV-seronegative.

This chain links TRBV5-4 with TRBJ2-1; D is possibly TRBD1 (5 bases). CDR1 is SGHNT and CDR2 is YYREEE in the germline V gene (reference sequence). This CDR3 has 13 amino acids. Trimming removed 0 bases at V and 10 bases at J, with 11 bases between. CDR3 amino acids: CASSLVQAPEQFF. Written as DNA, the CDR3 is TGTGCCAGCAGCTTGGTACAGGCCCCCGAGCAGTTCTTC.

The J gene is TRBJ2-1, the V gene TRBV12-5, with a possible D match to TRBD1 (5 bases). The germline V gene encodes CDR1 LGHNT and CDR2 FRNRAP. There are 14 residues in the CDR3. Trimming pared 2 bases from V and 10 bases from J, leaving 15 bases between. The CDR3 DNA is TGTGCTAGTGGTTTGTTGGCAGGGTCTGGCGAGCAGTTCTTC. It translates to CASGLLAGSGEQFF.

This clone was seen a handful of times. Written as DNA, the CDR3 is TGTGCCAGCAGCGCACTCCGAGACTCACAGTATTTT. This translates into CASSALRDSQYF. The chain recombines TRBV6-1 with TRBJ2-3, with no clear D. Germline V lookup: CDR1 MNHNS, CDR2 SASEGT. The germline V and J ends were trimmed by 6 bases and 12 bases, with 16 bases remaining between them. The CDR3 contains 12 residues.

Here the CDR3 reads CAWSVRQGHYGYTF. In DNA form, the CDR3 reads TGTGCCTGGAGTGTCCGACAGGGACACTATGGCTACACCTTC. This rearrangement joins TRBV30 to TRBJ1-2, with 7 positions matching TRBD1. CDR1 GTSNPN and CDR2 SVGIG come from the germline V gene (reference sequence). V shed 0 bases, J shed 3 bases, and the junction held 4 bases outside the gene matches. This CDR3 contains 14 residues.

The V gene is TRBV7-9, the J gene TRBJ2-4; 7 nucleotides agree with TRBD1. This CDR3 contains 17 residues. CDR1 is SEHNR, CDR2 FQNEAQ, per germline (reference sequence). V lost 5 bases, J lost 0 bases, and 10 bases stayed unmatched. CDR3 in amino acids: CASSLTGDGLAKNIQYF. DNA for the CDR3: TGTGCCAGCAGCCTAACAGGGGATGGCCTAGCCAAAAACATTCAGTACTTC.

V and J are TRBV30 and TRBJ2-5; tentatively, D is TRBD1 (6 bases). The J call may be in error: the DNA end matches TRBJ2-7 better. The CDR3 contains 12 residues. Germline-derived CDR1 and CDR2 are GTSNPN and SVGIG (reference sequence). The CDR3 nucleotides are TGTGCCTTTGGGGACAACTCCTACGAGCAGTACTTC. It codes for CAFGDNSYEQYF.

The chain has TRBV25-1 and TRBJ1-1; D possibly corresponds to TRBD1 (6 bases). V dropped 2 bases and J dropped 5 bases, with 12 bases sitting between them. The germline V gene has CDR1 MGHDK and CDR2 SYGVNS. This CDR3 has 14 residues. The CDR3 DNA reads as TGTGCCAGCAGTGAACACAGGGACGGGACTGAAGCTTTCTTT. Its protein is CASSEHRDGTEAFF.

The chain joins TRBV19 to TRBJ2-6, with D possibly TRBD2 on 5 matching bases. Per the germline V gene, CDR1 is LNHDA and CDR2 is SQIVND (reference sequence). The CDR3 runs to 15 residues. Deletions cut 3 bases from V and 1 base from J, with 7 bases between. The CDR3, as DNA: TGTGCCAGTAGTATCGAGGGATCTGGGGCCAACGTCCTGACTTTC. It translates to CASSIEGSGANVLTF. Full variable domain (outside the CDR3, taken from reference TRBV19 and TRBJ2-6): DGGITQSPKYLFRKEGQNVTLSCEQNLNHDAMYWYRQDPGQGLRLIYYSQIVNDFQKGDIAEGYSVSREKKESFPLTVTSAQKNPTAFYLCASSIEGSGANVLTFGAGSRLTVL.

The CDR3 nucleotides are TGCGCCAGCAGCTTATGGGGGGCCGGGGAGCTGTTTTTT. Its protein product is CASSLWGAGELFF. The V and J genes are TRBV5-1 and TRBJ2-2, with D perhaps TRBD2 (6 bases). V was pared by 2 bases and J by 6 bases, with 8 bases between. The CDR3 is 13 residues long. The germline gives CDR1 SGHRS, CDR2 YFSETQ.

The chain employs TRBV5-1 and TRBJ1-3; 11 bases match TRBD1. Germline CDR1 SGHRS, CDR2 YFSETQ. After removal of 2 bases from V and 2 bases from J, the junction contained 6 bases not matched to a gene. This CDR3 is 17 amino acids long. The DNA for the CDR3 is TGCGCCAGCAGCTTTGCCCCGGGACAGGGGGCTGGAAACACCATATATTTT. Its translation is CASSFAPGQGAGNTIYF.

The rearrangement joins TRBV6-6 to TRBJ1-2, with 9 nucleotides matching TRBD1. CDR3 length: 16 amino acids. Germline V gene data show CDR1 as MNHNY and CDR2 as SVGAGI (reference sequence). J lost 0 bases, V lost 5 bases, and 7 bases had no gene match. CDR3 protein: CASSRVTGGSNYGYTF. The CDR3 region has the DNA TGTGCCAGCAGTAGAGTAACAGGGGGCTCTAACTATGGCTACACCTTC.

The rearrangement uses TRBV29-1 and TRBJ1-1; 8 positions agree with TRBD1. The V and J ends lost 6 bases and 1 base, in that order; junction bases with no gene match: 4. There are 13 residues in the CDR3. Germline CDR1 and CDR2: SQVTM and ANQGSEA. This CDR3 reads CSVMTGANTEAFF. CDR3 sequence (DNA): TGCAGCGTGATGACAGGGGCGAACACTGAAGCTTTCTTT. The variable domain in full, completed from reference TRBV29-1 and TRBJ1-1, reads SAVISQKPSRDICQRGTSLTIQCQVDSQVTMMFWYRQQPGQSLTLIATANQGSEATYESGFVIDKFPISRPNLTFSTLTVSNMSPEDSSIYLCSVMTGANTEAFFGQGTRLTVV.

The chain joins TRBV10-3 to TRBJ2-2, with TRBD1 identical over 7 bases. The V gene end was trimmed by 8 bases and the J gene end by 5 bases; junction bases not matched to a gene: 8. Germline V lookup: CDR1 ENHRY, CDR2 SYGVKD. The CDR3 is made up of 14 amino acids. The DNA of the CDR3 is TGTGCCATCGGCCAGGGGGATCAGACCGGGGAGCTGTTTTTT. Translation gives CAIGQGDQTGELFF.

This chain connects TRBV7-2 to TRBJ2-5; 9 bases agree with TRBD2. The J call may be in error: the DNA end matches TRBJ2-7 better. This CDR3 is 16 amino acids long. Per germline, CDR1 SGHTA and CDR2 FQGNSA. CDR3 residues: CASSLVLAGTDYEQYF. The CDR3 DNA reads TGTGCCAGCAGCTTAGTCCTAGCGGGGACCGACTACGAGCAGTACTTC.

This chain links TRBV14 with TRBJ2-3, with 8 bases that match TRBD1. The V gene's germline CDR1 is SGHDN and CDR2 FVKESK. The CDR3 is 16 amino acids. The junction had 5 bases not matched to a gene; V was cut back by 3 bases and J by 0 bases. CDR3 in amino acids: CASSHPRTGSTDTQYF. The DNA for the CDR3 is TGTGCCAGCAGCCACCCTAGGACAGGGAGCACAGATACGCAGTATTTT. The whole variable domain, remainder taken from reference TRBV14 and TRBJ2-3, is EAGVTQFPSHSVIEKGQTVTLRCDPISGHDNLYWYRRVMGKEIKFLLHFVKESKQDESGMPNNRFLAERTGGTYSTLKVQPAELEDSGVYFCASSHPRTGSTDTQYFGPGTRLTVL.

The chain combines TRBV15 with TRBJ1-1; the D is unclear. CDR3 length equals 17 residues. Trimming removed 0 bases from V and 1 base from J, with 15 bases in between. The germline V gene encodes CDR1 LNHNV and CDR2 YYDKDF (reference sequence). The CDR3, as DNA: TGTGCCACCAGCAGAGATCTGGAGGTTAGGAGGAACACTGAAGCTTTCTTT. This codes for CATSRDLEVRRNTEAFF.

The rearrangement uses TRBV11-2 and TRBJ2-1; 8 bases map to TRBD2. The CDR3 sequence is 14 residues long. With V trimmed by 4 bases and J by 10 bases, 9 bases remained unmatched. Germline CDR1 and CDR2: SGHAT and FQNNGV. DNA for the CDR3: TGTGCCAGCAGCTCCCCCCGGACTAGCAACGAGCAGTTCTTC. Protein: CASSSPRTSNEQFF. Supplemented by reference TRBV11-2 and TRBJ2-1, the full variable domain reads EAGVAQSPRYKIIEKRQSVAFWCNPISGHATLYWYQQILGQGPKLLIQFQNNGVVDDSQLPKDRFSAERLKGVDSTLKIQPAKLEDSAVYLCASSSPRTSNEQFFGPGTRLTVL.

This clone was detected only a few times. V gene TRBV30 combines with J gene TRBJ1-6, with unresolved D. The CDR3 consists of 15 residues. Trimming removed 4 bases at V and 9 bases at J, with 19 bases between. Germline V CDR1 and CDR2: GTSNPN, SVGIG (reference sequence). CDR3: CAWTPWEDSVSPLHF. The CDR3, as DNA: TGTGCCTGGACCCCCTGGGAGGACTCCGTTTCACCCCTCCACTTT.

The chain carries TRBV28 and TRBJ1-5; TRBD1 matches 8 bases. The CDR3 covers 15 residues. Germline values: CDR1 MDHEN, CDR2 SYDVKM. The trim removed 2 bases at V and 4 bases at J, leaving 4 bases unmatched. As DNA, the CDR3 is TGTGCCAGCAGTTTACTGTGGACAGGGAATCAGCCCCAGCATTTT. Protein product: CASSLLWTGNQPQHF.

The genes are TRBV9 and TRBJ2-7, with D tentatively TRBD2 (6 bases). This CDR3 has 14 amino acids. V lost 0 bases to trimming and J lost 3 bases, with 10 bases between them. The germline gives CDR1 SGDLS, CDR2 YYNGEE. CDR3 DNA sequence: TGTGCCAGCAGCGTAGGGGGACTCAACTACGAGCAGTACTTC. Protein product: CASSVGGLNYEQYF.

This rearrangement joins TRBV10-2 to TRBJ1-4, with 7 nucleotides matching TRBD1. Germline-derived CDR1 and CDR2 are WSHSY and SAAADI. The length of the CDR3 is 15 residues. Trimming at V came to 6 bases and at J to 5 bases, leaving 9 bases not matched to a gene. In DNA, the CDR3 is TGCGCCAGCAGGCCCCCCGGGACAGCGAATGAAAAACTGTTTTTT. Translation: CASRPPGTANEKLFF.

This clone is a singleton in its sample. The chain has TRBV19 and TRBJ1-4; D is ambiguous. The CDR3 contains 17 residues. V shed 5 bases and J shed 4 bases, with 20 bases lying between them. The germline gives CDR1 LNHDA, CDR2 SQIVND (reference sequence). CDR3 sequence reads: CASSSPKQWAYNEKLFF. CDR3 coding DNA: TGTGCCAGTAGTTCCCCAAAGCAGTGGGCCTATAATGAAAAACTGTTTTTT.

The chain links TRBV5-4 to TRBJ2-7; the D gene is possibly TRBD1 (6 bases). Germline-derived CDR1 and CDR2 are SGHNT and YYREEE (reference sequence). V lost 4 bases, J lost 6 bases, and 20 bases lay in between. The CDR3 contains 15 residues. The CDR3 region is CASSQGRLGLGEQYF. Here the CDR3 DNA reads TGTGCCAGCAGCCAGGGGCGTTTGGGTTTGGGCGAGCAGTACTTC.

The chain has TRBV9 and TRBJ2-5; 9 bases are shared with TRBD1. V lost 3 bases, J lost 2 bases, and 2 bases stayed unmatched. Germline values: CDR1 SGDLS, CDR2 YYNGEE. The CDR3 loop spans 14 amino acids. This CDR3 is CASSADRGQETQYF. In DNA form, the CDR3 reads TGTGCCAGCAGCGCCGACAGGGGGCAAGAGACCCAGTACTTC.

The chain combines TRBV13 with TRBJ1-2; TRBD1 might be the D (5 bases). V lost 5 bases and J lost 4, with 20 bases in between. CDR1 is PRHDT, CDR2 FYEKMQ, per germline (reference sequence). The CDR3 is 16 amino acids. CDR3 nucleotides: TGTGCCAGCAGCCACGGGACTCCACGACTTTTCTATGGCTACACCTTC. Amino acids: CASSHGTPRLFYGYTF.